This T cell receptor beta chain was identified in a study of cytomegalovirus exposure and HLA in healthy donors. This clone is a singleton in its sample. The antigen is undetermined. Donors sampled were nominally healthy, though unrecorded immune exposures were likely. The PCR made use of 60 Vbeta and 13 Jbeta primers. Only in-frame clones appear in the TCRdb table, and some are missing; sequencing was by immunoSEQ multiplex PCR. Among about 98,000 clones, about 80% were seen once, and the ten largest hold roughly 11%. The germline gives CDR1 MDHEN, CDR2 SYDVKM. V lost 3 bases to trimming and J lost 6 bases; unmatched junction nucleotides: 5. The CDR3 runs to 15 residues. Study results and caveats: Reported performance of the classifier showed diagnosis of cytomegalovirus status with high specificity and sensitivity.

The sequenced sample consisted of PBMCs. The receptor's source is a man between 18 and 29 years old in good health and CMV-seropositive. The genes are TRBV28 and TRBJ1-5, with 10 bases identical to TRBD1. CDR3 sequence: CASSFTGQGIQPQHF. The CDR3 bases are TGTGCCAGCAGTTTTACGGGACAGGGGATTCAGCCCCAGCATTTT.